A selection of T cell receptor beta chains follows, all from one sample in a study of blood T cell repertoires in COVID-19. Libraries were prepared by immunoSEQ multiplex PCR; TCRdb keeps only in-frame clonotypes and omits some of them. The sample includes some 270,000 clones, around 90% of them seen just once. Sequencing was done on a sample of PBMCs or T cells enriched from blood (not recorded which). Every receptor here comes from a woman in her thirties or forties who had recovered from COVID-19. CDR3s include the opening cysteine and the closing phenylalanine or tryptophan. D genes are given only for firm matches. Where a row states a size, it is once, few, many or the class of an expanded clone; other rows omit it.

15,NA,TRBJ2-5,TRBV7-9,NA,TGTGCCAGCAGCTTAGTTCGGGGGACCCAAGAGACCCAGTACTTC,CASSLVRGTQETQYF
15,NA,TRBJ1-6,TRBV27,TRBD1,TGTGCCAGCAGTTTATCCGGGACAGCACCTCGACCTTTCCACTTT,CASSLSGTAPRPFHF
16,NA,TRBJ2-3,TRBV27,TRBD2,TGTGCCAGCAGTTCGGCGGTCTTAGCGGGGACAGATACGCAGTATTTT,CASSSAVLAGTDTQYF
16,NA,TRBJ2-1,TRBV7-2,NA,TGTGCCAGCAGCTTAGGAAGTGGCGGGACCTACAATGAGCAGTTCTTC,CASSLGSGGTYNEQFF
19,NA,TRBJ2-1,TRBV5-1,TRBD2,TGCGCCAGCAGCCCCCGAGCGGGGGCTAGCGGGAGGCCCTACAATGAGCAGTTCTTC,CASSPRAGASGRPYNEQFF
16,few,TRBJ1-4,TRBV7-9,NA,TGTGCCAGCAGCTTGGCGGTGGGGGGTTTAGGTGAAAAACTGTTTTTT,CASSLAVGGLGEKLFF
16,NA,TRBJ1-4,TRBV6-1,NA,TGTGCCAGCAGTGAATATCTTTCGGCAACTAATGAAAAACTGTTTTTT,CASSEYLSATNEKLFF
15,once,TRBJ1-4,TRBV15,NA,TGTGCCACCAGCAGGCAGCGTGCAACTAATGAAAAACTGTTTTTT,CATSRQRATNEKLFF
12,once,TRBJ1-2,TRBV11-2,NA,TGTGCCAGCAGTAACCCGGACTATGGCTACACCTTC,CASSNPDYGYTF
14,NA,TRBJ2-1,TRBV11-3,NA,TGTGCCAGCAGCTCCGGGTTCCACCCTAATGAGCAGTTCTTC,CASSSGFHPNEQFF